Detailed here is one T cell receptor (beta chain). Its antigen is still unknown. Those patients who had chemo-refractory metastatic non-small-cell lung cancer were given focal radiation along with CTLA-4 blockade through ipilimumab. The sample belongs to a study of radiotherapy plus CTLA-4 blockade in lung cancer. Study information: An objective response was seen in 18% of patients, and disease control in less than 40%.

Whole-study findings and limits: How blood T cell clones changed early, along with interferon-beta, reportedly forecast response best. In blood, tumor-derived TCR clones expanded after radiotherapy plus ipilimumab.

V was cut by 6 bases and J by 5 bases, with 14 bases left in between. This CDR3 has 13 amino acids. From germline, CDR1 is SGHRS and CDR2 YFSETQ. Sequencing used immunoSEQ multiplex PCR; TCRdb keeps in-frame clones, though not all of them. Among fewer than 150,000 clones, around 75% were seen once, and the ten largest hold 4.5% to 6.5%. Sequenced here: peripheral blood, sampled from a patient treated with radiotherapy plus ipilimumab. The TCR originated in a human donor with non-small cell lung cancer who had a partial response to radiotherapy plus ipilimumab. This chain connects TRBV5-1 to TRBJ2-5; TRBD2 is a possible D gene (6 bases). The CDR3 reads CASKPTGDETQYF. The CDR3 region has the DNA TGCGCCAGCAAACCAACGGGAGACGAGACCCAGTACTTC.